Listed below are T cell receptor beta chains from one sample, sequenced in a study of blood T cell repertoires in COVID-19. The repertoire was sequenced with immunoSEQ multiplex PCR; TCRdb's copy has only in-frame clones and lacks some. The data contain 95,000 to 150,000 clones, around 76% of them singletons. Source material: peripheral blood. The receptors shown here come from an elderly man with COVID-19, enrolled during active disease. The CDR3 runs from the conserved cysteine through the conserved F or W. A D gene is named only where the DNA matches it firmly. Expanded clones are given a class, and other clones once, few, many or no size at all.

d_gene	v_gene	abundance	j_gene	CDR3aa	CDR3nt
TRBD1	TRBV4-3	-	TRBJ1-2	CASSQGATGGDGYTF	TGCGCCAGCAGCCAAGGCGCGACAGGGGGCGATGGCTACACCTTC
TRBD2	TRBV10-3	-	TRBJ2-3	CAISSGGTDTQYF	TGTGCCATCTCTAGCGGGGGCACAGATACGCAGTATTTT
-	TRBV6-6	-	TRBJ2-7	CASSYMARGDEQYF	TGTGCCAGCAGTTACATGGCGCGGGGCGACGAGCAGTACTTC
-	TRBV2	-	TRBJ1-1	CASSRDTNTEAFF	TGTGCCAGCAGCCGGGACACGAACACTGAAGCTTTCTTT
-	TRBV7-6	-	TRBJ1-3	CASSLEGWRSSGNTIYF	TGTGCCAGCAGCTTAGAAGGTTGGCGGAGCTCTGGAAACACCATATATTTT
TRBD2	TRBV28	-	TRBJ2-3	CASSFTRAQWEGADTQYF	TGTGCCAGCAGTTTTACCAGAGCTCAGTGGGAGGGCGCAGATACGCAGTATTTT
TRBD2	TRBV3-1/TRBV3-2	few	TRBJ2-1	CASSQDPSSSGRFYNEQFF	TGTGCCAGCAGCCAAGATCCCTCCTCTAGCGGGAGGTTCTACAATGAGCAGTTCTTC
-	TRBV11-3	-	TRBJ1-6	CASSLERGDSSYNSPLHF	TGTGCCAGCAGCTTAGAGCGGGGCGATAGCTCCTATAATTCACCCCTCCACTTT
-	TRBV7-2	-	TRBJ1-1	CASSLVPGSTGEAFF	TGTGCCAGCAGCTTAGTCCCCGGGTCTACAGGGGAAGCTTTCTTT
TRBD1	TRBV30	-	TRBJ1-1	CAWSSTGDTEAFF	TGTGCCTGGAGTTCGACAGGGGACACTGAAGCTTTCTTT
TRBD1	TRBV7-9	-	TRBJ2-7	CASIEMAVSGTGINEQYF	TGTGCCAGCATTGAGATGGCGGTCTCCGGGACAGGCATCAACGAGCAGTACTTC
TRBD1	TRBV24-1	-	TRBJ2-3	CATSATGEISTDTQYF	TGTGCCACCAGTGCTACAGGGGAGATTAGCACAGATACGCAGTATTTT
-	TRBV27	-	TRBJ2-2	CASSKTPRAVGTGELFF	TGTGCCAGCAGTAAGACACCGCGGGCAGTGGGCACCGGGGAGCTGTTTTTT
-	TRBV3-1/TRBV3-2	-	TRBJ1-1	CASSPTRNTEAFF	TGTGCCAGCAGTCCAACACGAAACACTGAAGCTTTCTTT
TRBD1	TRBV28	-	TRBJ2-2	CASSPSGTGGTGELFF	TGTGCCAGCAGTCCATCCGGGACAGGGGGCACCGGGGAGCTGTTTTTT
TRBD2	TRBV4-2	-	TRBJ2-5	CASSHHPGGASGTQYF	TGTGCCAGCAGCCACCATCCGGGGGGGGCTTCGGGGACCCAGTACTTC
-	TRBV6-1	few	TRBJ2-7	CASSEGERDEQYF	TGTGCCAGCAGTGAAGGGGAGAGGGACGAGCAGTACTTC